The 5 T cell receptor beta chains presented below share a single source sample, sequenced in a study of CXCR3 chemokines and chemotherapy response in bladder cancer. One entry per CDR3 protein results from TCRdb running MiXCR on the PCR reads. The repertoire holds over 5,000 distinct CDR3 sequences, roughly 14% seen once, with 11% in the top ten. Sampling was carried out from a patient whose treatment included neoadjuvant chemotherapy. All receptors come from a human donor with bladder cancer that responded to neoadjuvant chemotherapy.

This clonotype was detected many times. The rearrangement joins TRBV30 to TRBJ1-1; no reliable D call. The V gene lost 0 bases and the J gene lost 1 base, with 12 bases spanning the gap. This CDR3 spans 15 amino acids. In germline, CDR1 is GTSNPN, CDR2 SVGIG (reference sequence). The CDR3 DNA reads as TGTGCCTGGAGTGTATGGCCAGCTACGAACACTGAAGCTTTCTTT. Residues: CAWSVWPATNTEAFF. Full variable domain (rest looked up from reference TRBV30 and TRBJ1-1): SQTIHQWPATLVQPVGSPLSLECTVEGTSNPNLYWYRQAAGRGLQLLFYSVGIGQISSEVPQNLSASRPQDRQFILSSKKLLLSDSGFYLCAWSVWPATNTEAFFGQGTRLTVV.

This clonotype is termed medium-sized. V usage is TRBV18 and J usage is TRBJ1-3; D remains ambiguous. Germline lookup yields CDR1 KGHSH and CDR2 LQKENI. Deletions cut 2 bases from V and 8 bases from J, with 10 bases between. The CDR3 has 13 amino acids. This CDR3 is CASSPGRGDTIYF. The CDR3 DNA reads TGTGCCAGCTCACCAGGGAGAGGTGACACCATATATTTT.

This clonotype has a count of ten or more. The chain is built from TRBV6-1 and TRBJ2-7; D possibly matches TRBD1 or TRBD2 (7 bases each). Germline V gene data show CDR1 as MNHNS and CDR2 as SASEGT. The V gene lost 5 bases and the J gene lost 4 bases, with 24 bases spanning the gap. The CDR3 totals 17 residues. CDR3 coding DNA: TGTGCCAGCAGTCCCCAGGGGGGGCGGGGCCTGGGTTACGAGCAGTACTTC. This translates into CASSPQGGRGLGYEQYF.

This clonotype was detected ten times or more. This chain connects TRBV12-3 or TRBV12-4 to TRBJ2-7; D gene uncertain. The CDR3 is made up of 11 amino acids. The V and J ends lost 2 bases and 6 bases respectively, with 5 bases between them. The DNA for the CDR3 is TGTGCCAGCAGTTTACAGTTCGAGCAGTACTTC. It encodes CASSLQFEQYF.

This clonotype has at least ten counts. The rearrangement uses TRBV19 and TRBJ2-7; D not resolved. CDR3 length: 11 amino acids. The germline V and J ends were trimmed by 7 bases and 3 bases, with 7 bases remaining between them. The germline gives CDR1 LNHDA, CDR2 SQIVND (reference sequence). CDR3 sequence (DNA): TGTGCCAGTACCTCTGGCTACGAGCAGTACTTC. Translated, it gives CASTSGYEQYF.